Listed below are T cell receptor beta chains from one sample, sequenced in a study of shared clonotypes between healthy human individuals. Data came from immunoSEQ multiplex PCR; TCRdb stores just in-frame clones and leaves some out. Altogether around 1.6 million clones are present, nearly 99% being singletons, with the ten largest covering 0.45%. Sequenced input: naive CD4+ T cells sorted from blood. The source of these receptors is a man aged 30-40 years in good health. Both conserved end residues are part of each CDR3. The D gene is left open where the match is weak. Rows may omit the clone size; those that give it use once, few, many or a size class.

cdr3_nt: TGTGCCAGCAGGGCCCGGGAGGGCCCCTACGAGCAGTACTTC; cdr3_aa: CASRAREGPYEQYF; v_call: TRBV2; clone_size: .; d_call: TRBD2; j_call: TRBJ2-7
cdr3_nt: TGCGCCAGCAGTGAGAATCTAGGGCGGGTCAATGAGCAGTTCTTC; cdr3_aa: CASSENLGRVNEQFF; v_call: TRBV10-2; clone_size: .; d_call: .; j_call: TRBJ2-1
cdr3_nt: TGTGCCACCAGCAGAGGTGGCGACGGGGGGGATACGCAGTATTTT; cdr3_aa: CATSRGGDGGDTQYF; v_call: TRBV15; clone_size: .; d_call: TRBD2; j_call: TRBJ2-3
cdr3_nt: TGTGCCAGTAGCTCAGGGAATTGGTTATATCAGCCCCAGCATTTT; cdr3_aa: CASSSGNWLYQPQHF; v_call: TRBV19; clone_size: .; d_call: .; j_call: TRBJ1-5
cdr3_nt: TGCGCCAGCAGCCCGAGACAGGGAGATGAAAAACTGTTTTTT; cdr3_aa: CASSPRQGDEKLFF; v_call: TRBV4-3; clone_size: .; d_call: TRBD1; j_call: TRBJ1-4
cdr3_nt: TGCGCCAGCAGCTTGGGTACTAGCGGGAGCACAGATACGCAGTATTTT; cdr3_aa: CASSLGTSGSTDTQYF; v_call: TRBV5-1; clone_size: few; d_call: TRBD2; j_call: TRBJ2-3
cdr3_nt: TGTGCCAGCAGCCCAGCGGGAGGGAGGCCAGATACGCAGTATTTT; cdr3_aa: CASSPAGGRPDTQYF; v_call: TRBV11-2; clone_size: .; d_call: TRBD2; j_call: TRBJ2-3
cdr3_nt: TGTGCCAGCAGCGTCGGAATCCCCCCCCGCGGCGGGTACAATGAGCAGTTCTTC; cdr3_aa: CASSVGIPPRGGYNEQFF; v_call: TRBV7-6; clone_size: .; d_call: .; j_call: TRBJ2-1
cdr3_nt: TGTGCCAGCAGCAAGACAGGGGTTCTCGGAAACATTCAGTACTTC; cdr3_aa: CASSKTGVLGNIQYF; v_call: TRBV5-4; clone_size: .; d_call: TRBD1; j_call: TRBJ2-4
cdr3_nt: TGTGCCAGCAGCTTAGCGTGGGCAGAGAATGAGCAGTTCTTC; cdr3_aa: CASSLAWAENEQFF; v_call: TRBV7-9; clone_size: once; d_call: .; j_call: TRBJ2-1
cdr3_nt: TGTGCCAGTAGTATAGTCATGGGACTAGCGGGAGGCCTGTACAATGAGCAGTTCTTC; cdr3_aa: CASSIVMGLAGGLYNEQFF; v_call: TRBV19; clone_size: .; d_call: TRBD2; j_call: TRBJ2-1
cdr3_nt: TGTGCCACCAGCAGAGGGATACAAGAGACCCAGTACTTC; cdr3_aa: CATSRGIQETQYF; v_call: TRBV15; clone_size: once; d_call: .; j_call: TRBJ2-5
cdr3_nt: TGTGCCAGCAGTGAATTATCTAAGACAGGGAGTCGGGAGCAGTACTTC; cdr3_aa: CASSELSKTGSREQYF; v_call: TRBV25-1; clone_size: .; d_call: TRBD1; j_call: TRBJ2-7
cdr3_nt: TGTGCCAGCAGCTTGGAACAGGAGGGCGCTTTCTTT; cdr3_aa: CASSLEQEGAFF; v_call: TRBV5-6; clone_size: .; d_call: .; j_call: TRBJ1-1
cdr3_nt: TGTGCCAGCAGTCTCCGGGGGGTGGAGACCCAGTACTTC; cdr3_aa: CASSLRGVETQYF; v_call: TRBV28; clone_size: .; d_call: TRBD2; j_call: TRBJ2-5
cdr3_nt: TGTGCCAGCAGCGTGGCCCCTGGGACTAGCGGAGACCTCGCCAACGTCCTGACTTTC; cdr3_aa: CASSVAPGTSGDLANVLTF; v_call: TRBV9; clone_size: .; d_call: TRBD2; j_call: TRBJ2-6
cdr3_nt: TGTGCCAGCAGCCCGGGACTAGCGGGATCCACCGGGGAGCTGTTTTTT; cdr3_aa: CASSPGLAGSTGELFF; v_call: TRBV5-4; clone_size: .; d_call: TRBD2; j_call: TRBJ2-2
cdr3_nt: TGTGCCAGTAGCACAGTGGGACAGCGTGAAGCTTTCTTT; cdr3_aa: CASSTVGQREAFF; v_call: TRBV19; clone_size: once; d_call: TRBD1; j_call: TRBJ1-1
cdr3_nt: TGCAGCGTTCGTAGGGGCAGAGGCTTAGGCAGACTATTCACAGATACGCAGTATTTT; cdr3_aa: CSVRRGRGLGRLFTDTQYF; v_call: TRBV29-1; clone_size: once; d_call: .; j_call: TRBJ2-3
cdr3_nt: TGCGCCAGCAGCTTGTTCTCTGGGGCCAACGTCCTGACTTTC; cdr3_aa: CASSLFSGANVLTF; v_call: TRBV5-1; clone_size: .; d_call: .; j_call: TRBJ2-6
cdr3_nt: TGTGCCAGCAGCCCAGAACCGGGACAGAGGGGCGAGCAGTACTTC; cdr3_aa: CASSPEPGQRGEQYF; v_call: TRBV7-2; clone_size: .; d_call: TRBD1; j_call: TRBJ2-7
cdr3_nt: TGTGCCAGCTCAATTGGGACAGGGATGGCTAATGAAAAACTGTTTTTT; cdr3_aa: CASSIGTGMANEKLFF; v_call: TRBV18; clone_size: .; d_call: TRBD1; j_call: TRBJ1-4
cdr3_nt: TGTGCCAGCAGCTTAGGTCAGAACTATGGCTACACCTTC; cdr3_aa: CASSLGQNYGYTF; v_call: TRBV7-8; clone_size: .; d_call: .; j_call: TRBJ1-2
cdr3_nt: TGTGCCAGCTCACCATCCCGGACTAGCGGGAGGAGCTCTGGGGCCAACGTCCTGACTTTC; cdr3_aa: CASSPSRTSGRSSGANVLTF; v_call: TRBV18; clone_size: .; d_call: TRBD2; j_call: TRBJ2-6
cdr3_nt: TGTGCCAGCAGTGATCCAGCGAGCTCTGGAAACACCATATATTTT; cdr3_aa: CASSDPASSGNTIYF; v_call: TRBV25-1; clone_size: .; d_call: .; j_call: TRBJ1-3
cdr3_nt: TGTGCCAGCAGCTTAGCGGGGGACGGATACGAGCAGTACTTC; cdr3_aa: CASSLAGDGYEQYF; v_call: TRBV7-6; clone_size: .; d_call: .; j_call: TRBJ2-7
cdr3_nt: TGTGCCAGCAGCCGCGGGACAGGGGGCAATCAGCCCCAGCATTTT; cdr3_aa: CASSRGTGGNQPQHF; v_call: TRBV7-9; clone_size: .; d_call: TRBD1; j_call: TRBJ1-5
cdr3_nt: TGCGCCAGCAGCTTGGGCCAGCTAACCTCTGGAAACACCATATATTTT; cdr3_aa: CASSLGQLTSGNTIYF; v_call: TRBV5-1; clone_size: once; d_call: .; j_call: TRBJ1-3
cdr3_nt: TGTGCCAGCTCATGGGTAGCGGGAGACACATTAGATACGCAGTATTTT; cdr3_aa: CASSWVAGDTLDTQYF; v_call: TRBV18; clone_size: .; d_call: TRBD2; j_call: TRBJ2-3
cdr3_nt: TGTGCCAGCAGCCAACCAGAAGGAGCGGTGCAGTTCTTC; cdr3_aa: CASSQPEGAVQFF; v_call: TRBV4-2; clone_size: .; d_call: .; j_call: TRBJ2-1
cdr3_nt: TGTGCCAGCAGGGCGGGACAGGGGAACCCCGTGGGCGAGCAGTACTTC; cdr3_aa: CASRAGQGNPVGEQYF; v_call: TRBV2; clone_size: .; d_call: TRBD1; j_call: TRBJ2-7
cdr3_nt: TGTGCCAGCGCAAAGGAACGGAGCTCCTACGAGCAGTACTTC; cdr3_aa: CASAKERSSYEQYF; v_call: TRBV6-1; clone_size: once; d_call: .; j_call: TRBJ2-7
cdr3_nt: TGTGCCAGCAGCTCCCGACAGGGAGGCGATACGCAGTATTTT; cdr3_aa: CASSSRQGGDTQYF; v_call: TRBV7-8; clone_size: .; d_call: .; j_call: TRBJ2-3
cdr3_nt: TGTGCCAGTAGTATAGTTGGCGGCACCGGGGAGCTGTTTTTT; cdr3_aa: CASSIVGGTGELFF; v_call: TRBV19; clone_size: .; d_call: .; j_call: TRBJ2-2
cdr3_nt: TGTGCCAGTAAGTGGCGGGCGTACCTAGATACGCAGTATTTT; cdr3_aa: CASKWRAYLDTQYF; v_call: TRBV9; clone_size: .; d_call: .; j_call: TRBJ2-3
cdr3_nt: TGCGCCAGCAGCTTGACGGGACCCATTCAGTACTTC; cdr3_aa: CASSLTGPIQYF; v_call: TRBV5-1; clone_size: .; d_call: .; j_call: TRBJ2-4
cdr3_nt: TGTGCCAGCTCACCGATACAGGGAGCCAAAAACATTCAGTACTTC; cdr3_aa: CASSPIQGAKNIQYF; v_call: TRBV18; clone_size: .; d_call: .; j_call: TRBJ2-4
cdr3_nt: TGTGCCAGCAGTACGGGAGGCGCGGGTTACAATGAGCAGTTCTTC; cdr3_aa: CASSTGGAGYNEQFF; v_call: TRBV28; clone_size: once; d_call: TRBD2; j_call: TRBJ2-1
cdr3_nt: TGTGCCACCAGCAGAGAACAGGCTTTCAATCAGCCCCAGCATTTT; cdr3_aa: CATSREQAFNQPQHF; v_call: TRBV15; clone_size: .; d_call: .; j_call: TRBJ1-5
cdr3_nt: TGTGCCAGCAGTCCAAAGATGGGAGGGCTCCGGCAGTTCTTC; cdr3_aa: CASSPKMGGLRQFF; v_call: TRBV27; clone_size: .; d_call: TRBD2; j_call: TRBJ2-1
cdr3_nt: TGTGCCAGCAGTGAAATGCCCGGGACTATGGGATACAATGAGCAGTTCTTC; cdr3_aa: CASSEMPGTMGYNEQFF; v_call: TRBV25-1; clone_size: .; d_call: TRBD2; j_call: TRBJ2-1
cdr3_nt: TGTGCCAGCAGCTTATATATTGCGGGGGTTACTGAAGCTTTCTTT; cdr3_aa: CASSLYIAGVTEAFF; v_call: TRBV7-9; clone_size: .; d_call: .; j_call: TRBJ1-1
cdr3_nt: TGTGCCACTTTTTCGACTAGCGGGAACAATGAGCAGTTCTTC; cdr3_aa: CATFSTSGNNEQFF; v_call: TRBV10-3; clone_size: .; d_call: TRBD2; j_call: TRBJ2-1
cdr3_nt: TGTGCCAGCAGTGACTGGGACGGGACGCGAGGCTACACCTTC; cdr3_aa: CASSDWDGTRGYTF; v_call: TRBV2; clone_size: .; d_call: .; j_call: TRBJ1-2
cdr3_nt: TGTGCCAGCAGCCGGACTAGCGGGAGCTTGGGGGAGACCCAGTACTTC; cdr3_aa: CASSRTSGSLGETQYF; v_call: TRBV28; clone_size: .; d_call: TRBD2; j_call: TRBJ2-5